What follows are 28 T cell receptor beta chains derived from one specimen sequenced in a study of blood T cell repertoires in COVID-19. Repertoires were generated with immunoSEQ multiplex PCR, while TCRdb's copy carries only in-frame clones and drops some. The sample carries 150,000 to 200,000 clones, 80% to 90% recorded once. The sequencing input was peripheral blood. The receptor source for this set is a middle-aged woman with COVID-19, enrolled during active disease.

This chain links TRBV5-4 with TRBJ2-5; 8 nucleotides line up with TRBD2. Germline CDR1 SGHNT, CDR2 YYREEE (reference sequence). J lost 5 bases, V lost 4 bases, and 10 bases had no gene match. The CDR3 contains 15 residues. CDR3: CASSTAGRAGETQYF. For the CDR3, the DNA is TGTGCCAGCAGCACCGCCGGGAGGGCGGGGGAGACCCAGTACTTC.

This clone was found once. The J gene is TRBJ2-7, the V gene TRBV14; TRBD2 matches at 9 bases. CDR1 is SGHDN, CDR2 FVKESK, per germline. The CDR3 has 16 residues. Trimming at V came to 0 bases and at J to 4 bases, leaving 7 bases not matched to a gene. CDR3 amino acids: CASSQDKRGAGYEQYV. For the CDR3, the DNA is TGTGCCAGCAGCCAAGACAAGCGGGGGGCAGGATACGAGCAGTACGTC.

The chain employs TRBV19 and TRBJ2-2; the D is unclear. CDR3 length: 15 residues. Germline CDR1 and CDR2: LNHDA and SQIVND (reference sequence). Trimming shortened V by 1 base and J by 6 bases, and 12 bases separated the two germline ends. CDR3 in amino acids: CASSIVAGDAGELFF. In DNA form, the CDR3 reads TGTGCCAGTAGTATAGTGGCAGGCGACGCCGGGGAGCTGTTTTTT.

This clone was observed a few times. The rearrangement uses TRBV7-3 and TRBJ2-7; D ambiguous. V lost 1 base and J 5 bases, leaving 15 bases between the germline ends. This CDR3 is 15 amino acids long. Germline CDR1 reads SGHTA; CDR2 reads FQGTGA. The CDR3 loop is CASSLISATANEQYF. For the CDR3, the DNA is TGTGCCAGCAGCTTAATATCAGCTACAGCAAACGAGCAGTACTTC.

The chain has TRBV30 and TRBJ1-1; D might be TRBD1 (5 bases). The CDR3 covers 15 residues. Germline CDR1 and CDR2: GTSNPN and SVGIG (reference sequence). Trimming stripped 4 bases from V and 0 bases from J, with 15 bases between. CDR3 protein: CAWKKQEGMNTEAFF. The CDR3 DNA sequence: TGTGCCTGGAAGAAGCAGGAGGGGATGAACACTGAAGCTTTCTTT.

The rearrangement joins TRBV7-3 to TRBJ1-6; D uncertain. CDR1 and CDR2 from the germline V gene are SGHTA and FQGTGA. V was clipped by 5 bases and J by 7 bases, with 15 bases between them. This CDR3 is built from 15 residues. The CDR3: CASSMTGGANSPLHF. Here the CDR3 DNA reads TGTGCCAGCAGCATGACTGGAGGAGCAAATTCACCCCTCCACTTT.

The chain has TRBV4-2 and TRBJ2-1; TRBD2 aligns across 14 bases. V was clipped by 0 bases and J by 9 bases; unmatched bases: 13. CDR3 size: 19 residues. The germline V gene encodes CDR1 LGHNA and CDR2 YNFKEQ. In DNA, the CDR3 is TGTGCCAGCAGCCAAGACGGGACTAGCGGGAGTAACTTTCTAGGTGAGCAGTTCTTC. As protein: CASSQDGTSGSNFLGEQFF.

This chain uses TRBV20-1 with TRBJ2-1; D may be TRBD2 (6 bases). Germline V gene lookup returns CDR1 DFQATT and CDR2 SNEGSKA (reference sequence). The CDR3 runs to 10 residues. The CDR3 region has the DNA TGCAGAACGGGGGACAATGAGCAGTTCTTC. This gives the protein CRTGDNEQFF.

DNA of the CDR3: TGTGCCACCAGCAGAGGGAGACTAGCGGGGGGCAGCAGGAATGAGCAGTTCTTC. This encodes CATSRGRLAGGSRNEQFF. The V and J genes are TRBV15 and TRBJ2-1; 13 bases match TRBD2. CDR1 is LNHNV and CDR2 is YYDKDF in the germline V gene (reference sequence). CDR3 size: 18 residues. Trimming at V came to 1 base and at J to 7 bases, leaving 10 bases not matched to a gene.

The chain has TRBV5-6 and TRBJ1-5; D is unresolved. Trimming removed 3 bases at V and 7 bases at J, with 14 bases between. The CDR3 runs 14 residues. Per germline, CDR1 SGHDT and CDR2 YYEEEE. The CDR3 DNA follows: TGTGCCAGCAGCTCGGGTGAAATCGGCCAGCCCCAGCATTTT. Protein sequence: CASSSGEIGQPQHF.

The chain uses TRBV28 and TRBJ2-7; TRBD2 matches at 7 bases. The CDR3 is made up of 12 amino acids. With 3 bases clipped from V and 6 bases from J, the junction kept 2 bases outside the gene matches. Germline V CDR1 and CDR2: MDHEN, SYDVKM. This CDR3 is CASSFTGGEQYF. CDR3 DNA: TGTGCCAGCAGTTTCACGGGGGGCGAGCAGTACTTC.

This clone occurred once. The rearrangement uses TRBV6-6 and TRBJ1-5; possible D gene TRBD1, 6 bases. The germline gives CDR1 MNHNY, CDR2 SVGAGI (reference sequence). Trimming took off 6 bases at V and 1 base at J, with 16 bases between the two ends. This CDR3 is built from 16 residues. The CDR3 nucleotides read TGTGCCAGCAGGAACCAACAGGGATTAAGCAATCAGCCCCAGCATTTT. Translated, it gives CASRNQQGLSNQPQHF.

This clone showed up just a few times. This chain uses TRBV2 with TRBJ2-2; a possible D gene is TRBD1 (7 bases). The V gene's germline CDR1 is SNHLY and CDR2 FYNNEI. This CDR3 spans 22 amino acids. Trimming stripped 6 bases from V and 1 base from J, with 33 bases between. CDR3 nucleotide sequence: TGTGCCAGCAGCGGGGACTCGAGACCGGACAGGAACACCGTGCAGAACACCGGGGAGCTGTTTTTT. It encodes CASSGDSRPDRNTVQNTGELFF.

The chain has TRBV6-5 and TRBJ1-6; perhaps TRBD1 as D (6 bases). Germline V gene lookup returns CDR1 MNHEY and CDR2 SVGAGI. Trimming cost V 6 bases and J 8 bases, with 14 bases left between them. This CDR3 spans 14 amino acids. The CDR3 spells CASRTQGIDSPLHF. DNA for the CDR3: TGTGCCAGCAGGACCCAGGGGATTGATTCACCCCTCCACTTT.

This chain joins TRBV28 and TRBJ2-7, with D perhaps matching TRBD2 (5 bases). This CDR3 comprises 14 residues. Looked up from germline, CDR1 is MDHEN and CDR2 is SYDVKM. Between the trimmed V and J ends, which lost 3 bases and 0 bases, there was a span of 9 bases. In DNA, the CDR3 is TGTGCCAGCAGTTTTAACCGGGGCTCCTACGAGCAGTACTTC. It codes for CASSFNRGSYEQYF. The full variable domain, its missing parts supplied by reference TRBV28 and TRBJ2-7, is DVKVTQSSRYLVKRTGEKVFLECVQDMDHENMFWYRQDPGLGLRLIYFSYDVKMKEKGDIPEGYSVSREKKERFSLILESASTNQTSMYLCASSFNRGSYEQYFGPGTRLTVT.

The chain couples TRBV5-6 to TRBJ1-5; 8 bases map to TRBD1. Germline V gene data show CDR1 as SGHDT and CDR2 as YYEEEE. The CDR3 covers 16 residues. V shed 4 bases and J 4 bases; nucleotides not matched to a gene: 10. The CDR3 protein is CASSQRLDRGNQPQHF. CDR3 nucleotides: TGTGCCAGCAGCCAAAGACTCGACAGGGGAAATCAGCCCCAGCATTTT.

This chain links TRBV28 with TRBJ2-1, with 14 positions matching TRBD2. The CDR3 is 16 residues long. Per germline, CDR1 MDHEN and CDR2 SYDVKM. Unmatched junction bases numbered 8, after V lost 6 bases and J lost 7 bases. For the CDR3, the DNA is TGTGCCAGCAGCTCGTCGGGACTAGCGGGAGTTAATGAGCAGTTCTTC. This gives the protein CASSSSGLAGVNEQFF.

This chain joins TRBV9 and TRBJ2-3; tentatively, D is TRBD2 (5 bases). The germline gives CDR1 SGDLS, CDR2 YYNGEE. V dropped 5 bases and J dropped 6 bases, with 7 bases sitting between them. The CDR3 extends over 11 amino acids. The CDR3 DNA is TGTGCCAGCAGTAGCGCGGATACGCAGTATTTT. It specifies CASSSADTQYF.

J is TRBJ2-5 and V is TRBV3-1 (or the pseudogene TRBV3-2); 11 bases match TRBD1. Unmatched junction bases numbered 4, after V lost 1 base and J lost 9 bases. CDR1 and CDR2 (germline): LGHDT, YNNKEL (reference sequence). This CDR3 region has 14 residues. CDR3 protein: CASSQVTGQGAQYF. In DNA form, the CDR3 reads TGTGCCAGCAGCCAAGTCACGGGACAGGGGGCCCAGTACTTC.

The V and J genes are TRBV6-5 and TRBJ2-1; 12 bases are a match to TRBD2. The CDR3 contains 15 residues. Germline assignment: CDR1 MNHEY and CDR2 SVGAGI. V lost 7 bases and J lost 6; bases outside the gene matches: 7. The CDR3: CASTRGLAGGNEQFF. The CDR3, as DNA: TGTGCCAGCACCCGGGGACTAGCGGGCGGCAATGAGCAGTTCTTC.

The CDR3 is CASSQTDRGGYTF. CDR3 nucleotide sequence: TGTGCCAGCAGCCAAACAGATAGAGGGGGCTACACCTTC. V is TRBV3-1 (or the pseudogene TRBV3-2) and J is TRBJ1-2, with D hard to call. V gave up 2 bases and J gave up 8 bases, with 12 bases separating them. The V gene's germline CDR1 is LGHDT and CDR2 YNNKEL (reference sequence). CDR3 length: 13 amino acids.

The chain combines TRBV6-5 with TRBJ2-2, with D tentatively TRBD1 (5 bases). The V end was cut by 6 bases, the J end by 1 base, with 9 bases between. The CDR3 extends over 14 amino acids. Germline V gene data show CDR1 as MNHEY and CDR2 as SVGAGI. The CDR3 here is CASRGQLNTGELFF. CDR3 DNA: TGTGCCAGCAGAGGACAACTGAACACCGGGGAGCTGTTTTTT.

V and J are TRBV2 and TRBJ2-2, with 9 bases identical to TRBD1. The CDR3 runs to 16 residues. CDR1 is SNHLY, CDR2 FYNNEI, per germline. The V segment lost 6 bases and the J segment 0 bases; nucleotides outside the gene matches: 5. CDR3 sequence: CASRARQGANTGELFF. The CDR3 DNA reads as TGTGCCAGCAGGGCCCGACAGGGGGCGAACACCGGGGAGCTGTTTTTT.

This rearrangement joins TRBV7-9 to TRBJ2-2; TRBD2 aligns across 7 bases. J lost 7 bases, V lost 7 bases, and 9 bases had no gene match. Germline-derived CDR1 and CDR2 are SEHNR and FQNEAQ (reference sequence). This CDR3 comprises 14 residues. The CDR3 DNA follows: TGTGCCAGCACCGTGGGGACTAACTACGGGGAGCTGTTTTTT. Translation: CASTVGTNYGELFF.

This chain joins TRBV6-5 and TRBJ1-3; possibly TRBD1 for D (5 bases). V was trimmed by 3 bases and J by 2 bases, leaving 11 bases between them. There are 15 residues in the CDR3. The germline V gene encodes CDR1 MNHEY and CDR2 SVGAGI. CDR3: CASSYGQGAGNTIYF. The DNA of the CDR3 is TGTGCCAGCAGTTATGGGCAGGGTGCTGGAAACACCATATATTTT.

The CDR3 DNA sequence: TGTGCCAGCGGAAGAAGACAGGGCGTAGCTTTCTTT. Translated: CASGRRQGVAFF. The rearrangement links TRBV27 to TRBJ1-1, with 7 positions matching TRBD1. Trimming took 8 bases from V and 10 from J; bases not matched to a gene: 10. Germline lookup yields CDR1 MNHEY and CDR2 SMNVEV (reference sequence). The CDR3 consists of 12 residues.

J is TRBJ1-3 and V is TRBV7-2, with a tentative D call TRBD1 (5 bases). The CDR3 consists of 13 residues. Germline V gene sequence: CDR1 SGHTA, CDR2 FQGNSA. With 8 bases removed from V and 4 bases from J, the gap between germline ends came to 12 bases. The CDR3 DNA sequence: TGTGCCAGCTCCGAAGGGGTCGGAAACACCATATATTTT. This encodes CASSEGVGNTIYF.

The chain combines TRBV7-9 with TRBJ2-7, with 15 bases lining up with TRBD2. Trimming removed 5 bases from V and 5 bases from J; junction bases left unmatched: 10. The CDR3 loop spans 17 amino acids. CDR1 and CDR2 from the germline V gene are SEHNR and FQNEAQ (reference sequence). This chain's CDR3 is CASSPGLAGGPVHEQYF. Here the CDR3 DNA reads TGTGCCAGCAGCCCAGGACTAGCGGGAGGGCCTGTCCACGAGCAGTACTTC.